The present entry profiles one TCR beta chain with its context. Germline V gives CDR1 MNHEY, CDR2 SVGAGI. Unmatched junction bases numbered 3, after V lost 4 bases and J lost 5 bases. The CDR3 consists of 15 residues. The sample originates from a study of blood T cell repertoires in COVID-19. For the study at large: In each case, the material was cDNA or gDNA derived from T cells, B-cell-depleted T cells, or PBMCs.

Seattle's enrolled individuals joined amid active infection and were then monitored longitudinally. Profiling relied on immunoSEQ multiplex PCR, and the TCRdb table lists in-frame clones only, not all of them. Here the sample spans approximately 240,000 clones, over 90% being singletons. The sample comprised peripheral blood. The clonotype comes from a man in his thirties or forties with COVID-19, enrolled during active disease. V usage is TRBV6-5 and J usage is TRBJ1-5; 12 positions match TRBD1. The chain's CDR3 is CASSSGTGGYQPQHF. The CDR3 DNA reads TGTGCCAGCAGTTCCGGGACAGGGGGCTATCAGCCCCAGCATTTT.